The 19 T cell receptor beta chains listed next were all sequenced from one sample in a study of blood T cell repertoires in COVID-19. Data came from immunoSEQ multiplex PCR; TCRdb stores just in-frame clones and leaves some out. Seen here are tens of thousands of clones, about 85% observed once, and the top ten hold 5% to 6%. Material: peripheral blood. Receptors originate from a man in his sixties or seventies with acute or convalescent COVID-19.

The chain carries TRBV5-1 and TRBJ2-7, with 8 bases matching TRBD1. The CDR3 has 15 amino acids. With 4 bases clipped from V and 4 bases from J, the junction kept 10 bases outside the gene matches. The germline V gene has CDR1 SGHRS and CDR2 YFSETQ. The CDR3 reads CASSIGTGEGYEQYF. CDR3 DNA: TGCGCCAGCAGCATTGGGACAGGAGAAGGTTACGAGCAGTACTTC.

Regarding this clone: Germline and junction disagree at one end, which may indicate a read error. The chain couples TRBV6-1 to TRBJ1-6; D is undetermined. This CDR3 has 13 amino acids. CDR1 is MNHNS and CDR2 is SASEGT in the germline V gene. The CDR3 protein is CASSEGDLSPLHF. The CDR3 region has the DNA TGTGCCAGCAGCGAAGGAGATCTTTCACCCCTCCACTTT.

In its sample, this clone was seen once. The J gene is TRBJ2-5, the V gene TRBV29-1; perhaps TRBD1 as D (5 bases). The CDR3 has 12 residues. The germline V gene encodes CDR1 SQVTM and CDR2 ANQGSEA. CDR3 nucleotide sequence: TGCAGGACAGCAGGGTACCAAGAGACCCAGTACTTC. Translation gives CRTAGYQETQYF.

V is TRBV10-3 and J is TRBJ2-2; 8 positions match TRBD2. J was trimmed by 5 bases and V by 4 bases; bases with no gene match: 0. CDR1 and CDR2 (germline): ENHRY, SYGVKD. The CDR3 spans 13 residues. CDR3 sequence reads: CAISVAGTGELFF. DNA of the CDR3: TGTGCCATCAGTGTAGCGGGGACCGGGGAGCTGTTTTTT.

The chain's CDR3 is CASSIKSGTYNEQFF. CDR3 in DNA: TGTGCCAGTAGTATTAAGAGCGGAACCTACAATGAGCAGTTCTTC. The V call is TRBV19, the J call TRBJ2-1; the D gene is possibly TRBD2 (5 bases). Looked up from germline, CDR1 is LNHDA and CDR2 is SQIVND (reference sequence). Deletions cut 3 bases from V and 2 bases from J, with 11 bases between. The CDR3 covers 15 residues.

This chain connects TRBV15 to TRBJ2-7, with D tentatively TRBD2 (5 bases). From germline, CDR1 is LNHNV and CDR2 YYDKDF (reference sequence). V was clipped by 8 bases and J by 0 bases, with 8 bases between them. The CDR3 runs 12 residues. The CDR3 DNA sequence: TGTGCCACCGGCCGGGACTCCTACGAGCAGTACTTC. This codes for CATGRDSYEQYF.

The chain combines TRBV6-5 with TRBJ1-5; TRBD1 agrees at 7 bases. After removal of 7 bases from V and 3 bases from J, the junction contained 6 bases not matched to a gene. CDR3 length: 14 residues. Germline loops: CDR1 MNHEY, CDR2 SVGAGI. CDR3 amino acids: CASIPGTANQPQHF. DNA of the CDR3: TGTGCCAGCATCCCTGGGACAGCCAATCAGCCCCAGCATTTT.

V usage is TRBV27 and J usage is TRBJ1-2; 7 nucleotides agree with TRBD1. The CDR3 has 14 amino acids. With V trimmed by 6 bases and J by 3 bases, 7 bases remained unmatched. Germline V gives CDR1 MNHEY, CDR2 SMNVEV (reference sequence). CDR3 sequence reads: CASRSGDSYYGYTF. CDR3 in DNA: TGTGCCAGCAGATCCGGGGACAGCTACTATGGCTACACCTTC.

The chain uses TRBV5-4 and TRBJ1-1; D might be TRBD1 (6 bases). This CDR3 comprises 12 residues. Trimming pared 5 bases from V and 8 bases from J, leaving 13 bases between. Germline V gene sequence: CDR1 SGHNT, CDR2 YYREEE (reference sequence). The CDR3 loop is CASRIQGTEAFF. DNA of the CDR3: TGTGCCAGCAGAATACAGGGCACGGAAGCTTTCTTT.

This clone was counted a single time. The rearrangement uses TRBV5-1 and TRBJ2-3; 10 bases agree with TRBD1. From germline, CDR1 is SGHRS and CDR2 YFSETQ. The CDR3 has 13 residues. V lost 4 bases to trimming and J lost 15 bases; unmatched junction nucleotides: 11. The CDR3 DNA follows: TGCGCCAGCAGCCCGACCGACAGGGGGCGCGTTTATTTT. Protein product: CASSPTDRGRVYF.

The chain has TRBV9 and TRBJ2-7, with TRBD1 as a possible D gene (6 bases). Trimming pared 4 bases from V and 2 bases from J, leaving 13 bases between. The germline CDR1 and CDR2 sequences are SGDLS and YYNGEE. The CDR3 length is 14 residues. Here the CDR3 DNA reads TGTGCCAGCAGCCCCTCGGGGACACCCTACGAGCAGTACTTC. It translates to CASSPSGTPYEQYF.

The rearrangement links TRBV11-3 to TRBJ2-7; tentatively, D is TRBD1 (5 bases). CDR3 length: 14 residues. Trimming pared 5 bases from V and 2 bases from J, leaving 13 bases between. Germline CDR1 SGHNT, CDR2 YENEEA. CDR3 in amino acids: CASSQGPATYEQYF. The CDR3 DNA is TGTGCCAGCAGCCAGGGCCCGGCAACCTACGAGCAGTACTTC.

The J gene is TRBJ2-7, the V gene TRBV3-1 (or the pseudogene TRBV3-2), with a possible D match to TRBD2 (5 bases). The CDR3 contains 15 residues. CDR1 LGHDT and CDR2 YNNKEL come from the germline V gene (reference sequence). Trimming shortened V by 5 bases and J by 0 bases, and 14 bases separated the two germline ends. The CDR3 DNA is TGTGCCAGCAGCGAAGGATCGGGAAACTCCTACGAGCAGTACTTC. Amino acids: CASSEGSGNSYEQYF.

The V call is TRBV11-2, the J call TRBJ2-5, with D tentatively TRBD1 (6 bases). Germline V gene data show CDR1 as SGHAT and CDR2 as FQNNGV. The CDR3 consists of 13 residues. V lost 5 bases and J lost 8, with 15 bases in between. Here the CDR3 DNA reads TGTGCCAGCAGCGAGGGACACCTAGGCACCCAGTACTTC. Its translation is CASSEGHLGTQYF.

The chain joins TRBV10-3 to TRBJ1-3; D ambiguous. Germline V CDR1 and CDR2: ENHRY, SYGVKD. The CDR3 covers 16 residues. Trimming stripped 2 bases from V and 0 bases from J, with 11 bases between. CDR3 nucleotide sequence: TGTGCCATCAGTGAGCATGCTGAGAGCTCTGGAAACACCATATATTTT. Encoded protein: CAISEHAESSGNTIYF.

The chain carries TRBV2 and TRBJ1-4; D not certain. Germline CDR1 is SNHLY and CDR2 is FYNNEI. V dropped 8 bases and J dropped 4 bases, with 8 bases sitting between them. The CDR3 is 12 residues long. The CDR3 sequence is CASGRDNEKLFF. The CDR3 region has the DNA TGTGCCAGCGGTCGAGATAATGAAAAACTGTTTTTT.

The chain joins TRBV21-1 to TRBJ2-7; the table's D call TRBD2 went unverified against the DNA. TRBV21-1 corresponds to a pseudogene. This CDR3 is built from 14 residues. CDR3 nucleotides: TGTGCCAGCAGCAAAGGTAGAGAGAACTACGAGCAGTACTTC. Protein product: CASSKGRENYEQYF.

The V call is TRBV5-1, the J call TRBJ2-2; 8 bases align to TRBD2. The CDR3 covers 17 residues. J gave up 7 bases and V 5 bases, and 16 bases lay outside the gene matches. CDR1 and CDR2 from the germline V gene are SGHRS and YFSETQ. CDR3 sequence: CASSPSLVGGAGGELFF. As DNA, the CDR3 is TGCGCCAGCAGTCCGTCACTTGTCGGGGGGGCCGGCGGGGAGCTGTTTTTT.

The rearrangement joins TRBV14 to TRBJ2-7; TRBD1 is a possible D gene (6 bases). Between the trimmed V and J ends, which lost 0 bases and 4 bases, there was a span of 13 bases. The CDR3 runs 15 residues. Per the germline V gene, CDR1 is SGHDN and CDR2 is FVKESK. The CDR3 here is CASSQEGHLIYEQYF. CDR3 in DNA: TGTGCCAGCAGCCAAGAGGGACATCTTATTTACGAGCAGTACTTC.